This T cell receptor (beta chain) was recorded in a study of T cells in localized non-small cell lung cancer. Study-wide points: Uninvolved nearby lung showed the greatest T cell clonality, exceeding that found in tumor. Longer overall survival was associated with a higher density of T cells in the blood. Heterogeneity stays possible, as sequencing covered only one tumor region.

Trimming at V came to 1 base and at J to 4 bases, leaving 7 bases not matched to a gene. The CDR3 has 16 residues. Germline V lookup: CDR1 SGHAT, CDR2 FQNNGV. Remarks on this clone: Its antigen is as yet unknown.

Clones were read by immunoSEQ multiplex PCR, and TCRdb kept only the in-frame ones, dropping some. The table includes 25,000 to 40,000 clones, around 82% detected once. The chain carries TRBV11-2 and TRBJ2-3; 8 bases line up with TRBD2. The sample here was peripheral blood, taken before any cancer treatment. This clonotype originated in a male donor aged 60 or over with stage II squamous cell lung carcinoma. The CDR3 spells CASSLARIAGPDTQYF. The DNA of the CDR3 is TGTGCCAGCAGCTTAGCGAGGATAGCGGGGCCAGATACGCAGTATTTT.